This paragraph reports one TCR beta chain. Its antigen is not known. Time point specified: pre-sensitization, week 0. The treatment here: therapeutic diphenylcyclopropenone sensitization with weekly scalp DPC. Investigators collected blood before applying each patch test. The donor pool consisted of alopecia patients aged 18 to 70 years, considered suitable for DPC. CDR1 SGDLS and CDR2 YYNGEE come from the germline V gene. Trimming stripped 4 bases from V and 3 bases from J, with 16 bases between. This CDR3 has 15 amino acids. This entry is derived from a study of human T cells and chemical hapten exposure. Study-level information: Recorded diagnoses among the mostly female patients were alopecia areata, totalis or universalis. Notes on the study in general: Against controls, expanded TCRs gave rise to significantly more large CDR3 similarity clusters.

MiXCR, applied by TCRdb to the RACE reads, yields one record per CDR3 protein. The table shows about 380,000 distinct CDR3 sequences, with approximately 5.1% occurring only once. The sample consisted of whole blood, taken in connection with sensitization to the hapten diphenylcyclopropenone (DPC). The chain uses TRBV9 and TRBJ1-1; no clear D. The sequence was obtained from a woman between 50 and 59 years old with alopecia areata. Some clones in this sample may be carry-over from other donors' samples. The DNA of the CDR3 is TGTGCCAGCAGCTCAACCAATATTAGGGACACTGAAGCTTTCTTT. This encodes CASSSTNIRDTEAFF.